This TCR beta chain is from a study of shared clonotypes between healthy human individuals. General study findings and limits: The study sampled only blood, and tissue repertoires likely differ. Clonotypes shared by all four sorted-subset donors had higher generation probabilities than non-shared clonotypes. Despite large depth, sorted-subset datasets appeared incompletely sequenced.

Profiling relied on immunoSEQ multiplex PCR, and the TCRdb table lists in-frame clones only, not all of them. The sample includes around 2.1 million clones, roughly 91% of them seen just once. Only one count was recorded for this clone. The antigen is undetermined. Germline CDR1 reads SEHNR; CDR2 reads FQNEAQ (reference sequence). This CDR3 has 16 amino acids. V shed 5 bases and J shed 2 bases, with 17 bases lying between them. CD45RO-negative, CCR7-positively selected cells formed the naive CD8 fraction, excluding terminally differentiated effector memory CD45RA+ cells. Donors included only healthy HIV-negative adults lacking recent acute infections or vaccinations.

The material sequenced was naive CD8+ T cells from PBMCs. The chain has TRBV7-9 and TRBJ2-3; maybe TRBD2 (6 bases). This clonotype was sampled from a young man in good health. Some clones in this sample may be carry-over from other donors' samples. CDR3 in DNA: TGTGCCAGCAGCCCCTGGAGGGCGGAGAACACAGATACGCAGTATTTT. This codes for CASSPWRAENTDTQYF.